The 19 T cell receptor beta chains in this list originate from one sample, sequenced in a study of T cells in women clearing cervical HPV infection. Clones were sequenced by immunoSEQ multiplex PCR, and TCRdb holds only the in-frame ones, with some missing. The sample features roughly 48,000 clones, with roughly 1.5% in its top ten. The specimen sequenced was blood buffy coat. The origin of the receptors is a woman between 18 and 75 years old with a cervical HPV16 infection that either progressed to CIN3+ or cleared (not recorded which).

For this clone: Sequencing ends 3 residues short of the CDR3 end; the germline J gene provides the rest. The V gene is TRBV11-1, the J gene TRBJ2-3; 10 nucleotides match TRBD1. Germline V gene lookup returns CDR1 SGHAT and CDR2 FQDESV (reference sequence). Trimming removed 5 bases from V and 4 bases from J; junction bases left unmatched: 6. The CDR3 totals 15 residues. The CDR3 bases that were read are TGTGCCAGCAGCCCCGGGACAGGGGAGTCAGATACG. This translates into CASSPGTGESDT. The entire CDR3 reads CASSPGTGESDTQYF.

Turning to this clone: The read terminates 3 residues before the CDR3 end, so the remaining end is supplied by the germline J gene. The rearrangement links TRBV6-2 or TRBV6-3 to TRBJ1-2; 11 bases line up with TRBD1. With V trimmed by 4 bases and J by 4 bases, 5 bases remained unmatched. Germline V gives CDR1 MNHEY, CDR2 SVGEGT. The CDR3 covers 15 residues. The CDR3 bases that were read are TGTGCCAGCAGTTCCAGGACAGGGGGCTTCTATGGC. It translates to CASSSRTGGFYG. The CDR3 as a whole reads CASSSRTGGFYGYTF.

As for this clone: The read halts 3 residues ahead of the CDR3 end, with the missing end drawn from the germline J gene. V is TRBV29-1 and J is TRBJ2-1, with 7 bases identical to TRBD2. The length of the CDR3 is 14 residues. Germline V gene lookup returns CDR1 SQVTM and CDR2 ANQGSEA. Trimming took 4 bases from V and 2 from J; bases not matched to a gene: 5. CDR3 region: CSVGAGVAYNEQFF. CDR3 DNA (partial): TGCAGCGTTGGGGCGGGGGTCGCCTACAATGAG.

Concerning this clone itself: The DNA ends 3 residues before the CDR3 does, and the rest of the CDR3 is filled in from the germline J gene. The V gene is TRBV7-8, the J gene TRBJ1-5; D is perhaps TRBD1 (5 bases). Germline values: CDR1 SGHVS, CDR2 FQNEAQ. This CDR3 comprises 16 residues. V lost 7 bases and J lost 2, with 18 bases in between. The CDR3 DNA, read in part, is TGTGCCAGCACCTTCGGAGGGGATTTGCGCAATCAGCCC. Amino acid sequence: CASTFGGDLRNQP. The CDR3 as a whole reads CASTFGGDLRNQPQHF.

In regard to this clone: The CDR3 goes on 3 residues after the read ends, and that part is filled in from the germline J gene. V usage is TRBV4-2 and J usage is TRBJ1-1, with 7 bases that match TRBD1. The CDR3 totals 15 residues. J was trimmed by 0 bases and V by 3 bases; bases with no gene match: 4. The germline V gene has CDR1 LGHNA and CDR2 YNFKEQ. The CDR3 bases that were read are TGTGCCAGCAGCCACCTGACAGGGATGAACACTGAA. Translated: CASSHLTGMNTE. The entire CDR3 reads CASSHLTGMNTEAFF.

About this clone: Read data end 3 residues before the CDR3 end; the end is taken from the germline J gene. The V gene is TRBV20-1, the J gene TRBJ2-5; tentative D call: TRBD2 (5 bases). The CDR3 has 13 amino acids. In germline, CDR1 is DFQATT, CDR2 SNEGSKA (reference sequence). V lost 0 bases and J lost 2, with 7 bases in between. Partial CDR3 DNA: TGCAGTGCTAGAGACGGACTGCAAGAGACC. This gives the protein CSARDGLQET. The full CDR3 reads CSARDGLQETQYF.

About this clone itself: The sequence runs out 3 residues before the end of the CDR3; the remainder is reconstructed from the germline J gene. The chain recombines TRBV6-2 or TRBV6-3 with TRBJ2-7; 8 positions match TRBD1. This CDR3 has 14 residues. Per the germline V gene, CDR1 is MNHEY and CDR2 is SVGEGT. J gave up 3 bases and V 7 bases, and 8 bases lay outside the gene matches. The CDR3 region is CASKVSTGGYEQYF. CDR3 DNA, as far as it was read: TGTGCCAGCAAAGTCTCCACAGGGGGCTACGAG.

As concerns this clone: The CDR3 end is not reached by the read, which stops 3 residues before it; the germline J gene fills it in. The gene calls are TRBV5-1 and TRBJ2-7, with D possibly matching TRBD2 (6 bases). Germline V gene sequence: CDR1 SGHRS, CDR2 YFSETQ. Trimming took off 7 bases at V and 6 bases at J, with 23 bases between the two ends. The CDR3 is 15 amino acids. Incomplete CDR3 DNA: TGCGCCAGCTCGCGGGAAGGGATCGGTCTGGGCGAG. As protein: CASSREGIGLGE. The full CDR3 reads CASSREGIGLGEQYF. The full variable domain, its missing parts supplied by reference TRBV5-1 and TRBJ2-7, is KAGVTQTPRYLIKTRGQQVTLSCSPISGHRSVSWYQQTPGQGLQFLFEYFSETQRNKGNFPGRFSGRQFSNSRSEMNVSTLELGDSALYLCASSREGIGLGEQYFGPGTRLTVT.

The chain's CDR3 is CASSVQRADTEAFF. The sequenced CDR3 bases are TGCGCCAGCAGCGTGCAGAGAGCGGACACTGAA. The chain recombines TRBV5-1 with TRBJ1-1; D unresolved. The missing CDR3 end, 3 residues past where the read stops, is filled in from the germline J gene. Germline V lookup: CDR1 SGHRS, CDR2 YFSETQ. The V end lost 4 bases, the J end lost 3 bases, and 13 bases lay between the germline ends. The CDR3 is 14 residues long.

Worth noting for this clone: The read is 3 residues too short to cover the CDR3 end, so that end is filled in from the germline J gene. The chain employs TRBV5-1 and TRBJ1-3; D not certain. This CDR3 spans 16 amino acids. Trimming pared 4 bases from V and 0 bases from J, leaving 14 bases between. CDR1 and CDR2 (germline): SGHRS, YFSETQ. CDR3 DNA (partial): TGCGCCAGCAGCACCGGTGAACAGAGCTCTGGAAACACC. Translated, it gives CASSTGEQSSGNT. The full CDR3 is CASSTGEQSSGNTIYF.

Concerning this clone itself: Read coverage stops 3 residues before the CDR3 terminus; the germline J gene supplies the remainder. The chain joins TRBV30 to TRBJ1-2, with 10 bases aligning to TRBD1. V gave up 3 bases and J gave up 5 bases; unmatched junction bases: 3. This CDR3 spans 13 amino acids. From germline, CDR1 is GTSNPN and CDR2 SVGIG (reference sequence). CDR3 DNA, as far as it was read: TGTGCCTGGAGGGGGACAGGGGAATATGGC. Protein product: CAWRGTGEYG. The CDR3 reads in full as CAWRGTGEYGYTF.

The DNA read from the CDR3 is TGTGCCAGAGGGACAAACTCTGGAAACACC. This gives the protein CARGTNSGNT. In full, the CDR3 is CARGTNSGNTIYF. This chain links TRBV2 with TRBJ1-3; possible D gene TRBD1, 6 bases. Read sequence stops 3 residues before the CDR3 end, and the germline J gene provides the missing end. The CDR3 spans 13 residues. Germline V CDR1 and CDR2: SNHLY, FYNNEI. Trimming removed 9 bases at V and 0 bases at J, with 9 bases between.

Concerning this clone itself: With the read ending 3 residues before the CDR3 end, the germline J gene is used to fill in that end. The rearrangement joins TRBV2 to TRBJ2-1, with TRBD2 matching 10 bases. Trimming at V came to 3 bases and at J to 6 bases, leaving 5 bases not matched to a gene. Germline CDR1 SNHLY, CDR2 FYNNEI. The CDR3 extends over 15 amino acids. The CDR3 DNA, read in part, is TGTGCCAGCAGTGACCGAGCGGGGGGGCGCAATGAG. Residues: CASSDRAGGRNE. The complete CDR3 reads CASSDRAGGRNEQFF.

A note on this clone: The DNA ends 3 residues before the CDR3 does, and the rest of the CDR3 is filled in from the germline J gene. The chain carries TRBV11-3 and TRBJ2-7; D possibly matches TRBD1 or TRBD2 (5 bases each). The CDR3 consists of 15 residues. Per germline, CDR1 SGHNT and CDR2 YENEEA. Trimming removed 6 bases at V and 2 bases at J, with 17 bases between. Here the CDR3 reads CASSLRAGRTYEQYF. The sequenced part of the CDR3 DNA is TGTGCCAGCAGTTTACGGGCAGGGAGAACCTACGAG. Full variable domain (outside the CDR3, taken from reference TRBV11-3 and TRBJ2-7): EAGVVQSPRYKIIEKKQPVAFWCNPISGHNTLYWYLQNLGQGPELLIRYENEEAVDDSQLPKDRFSAERLKGVDSTLKIQPAELGDSAVYLCASSLRAGRTYEQYFGPGTRLTVT.

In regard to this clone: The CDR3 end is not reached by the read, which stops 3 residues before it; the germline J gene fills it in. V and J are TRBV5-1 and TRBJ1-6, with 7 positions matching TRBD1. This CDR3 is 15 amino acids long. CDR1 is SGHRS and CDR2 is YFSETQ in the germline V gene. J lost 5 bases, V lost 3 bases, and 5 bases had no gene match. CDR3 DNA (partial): TGCGCCAGCAGCTGGGGGGACAGAGATAATTCACCC. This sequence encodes CASSWGDRDNSP. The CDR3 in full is CASSWGDRDNSPLHF.

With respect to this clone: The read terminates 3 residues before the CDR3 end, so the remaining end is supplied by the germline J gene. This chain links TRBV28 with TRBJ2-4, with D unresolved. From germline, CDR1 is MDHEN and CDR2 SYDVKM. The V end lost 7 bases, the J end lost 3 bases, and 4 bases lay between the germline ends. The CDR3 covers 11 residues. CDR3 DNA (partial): TGTGCCAGCAACAGCAAAAACATT. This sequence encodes CASNSKNI. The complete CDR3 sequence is CASNSKNIQYF.

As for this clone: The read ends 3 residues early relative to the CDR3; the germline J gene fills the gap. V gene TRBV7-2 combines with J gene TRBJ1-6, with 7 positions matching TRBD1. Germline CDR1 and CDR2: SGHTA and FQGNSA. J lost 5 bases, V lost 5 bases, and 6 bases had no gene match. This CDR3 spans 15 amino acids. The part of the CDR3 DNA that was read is TGTGCCAGCAGCATCGGACAGGTCAATAATTCACCC. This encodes CASSIGQVNNSP. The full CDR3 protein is CASSIGQVNNSPLHF.

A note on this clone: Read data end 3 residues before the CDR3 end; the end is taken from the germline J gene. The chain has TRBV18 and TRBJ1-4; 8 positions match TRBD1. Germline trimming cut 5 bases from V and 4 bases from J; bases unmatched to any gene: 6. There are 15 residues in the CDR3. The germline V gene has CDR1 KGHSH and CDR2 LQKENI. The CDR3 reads CASSETDRVNEKLFF. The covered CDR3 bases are TGTGCCAGCTCAGAAACGGACAGGGTTAATGAAAAA.

CDR3 bases read: TGCAGTGCTTCCCTCTCAGACAGGGGGTATGGC. Translated: CSASLSDRGYG. The entire CDR3 sequence reads CSASLSDRGYGYTF. The chain employs TRBV20-1 and TRBJ1-2, with 9 positions matching TRBD1. Read data end 3 residues before the CDR3 end; the end is taken from the germline J gene. This CDR3 comprises 14 residues. In germline, CDR1 is DFQATT, CDR2 SNEGSKA (reference sequence). After removal of 5 bases from V and 5 bases from J, the junction contained 9 bases not matched to a gene.